Listed here are 3 T cell receptor beta chains from one sample, sequenced in a study of T cell repertoires in cytomegalovirus infection. No antigen is known for these receptors. TCRdb re-analysed the reads in MiXCR, keeping a single row per CDR3 protein. The sample carries fewer than 650,000 distinct CDR3 sequences, around two fifths recorded once. The sample in question was cultured PBMCs, obtained from culture after CMV antigen stimulation. The receptor source for this set is a human donor in good health (CMV status not recorded). Some clones in this sample may be carry-over from other donors' samples.

This chain joins TRBV2 and TRBJ1-2; D is unclear. Trimming pared 8 bases from V and 1 base from J, leaving 14 bases between. Germline loops: CDR1 SNHLY, CDR2 FYNNEI. The CDR3 runs 14 residues. The CDR3 DNA is TGTGCCAGCCGGGAGGCCGGAGTTAACTATGGCTACACCTTC. Translated: CASREAGVNYGYTF. The whole variable domain, filled in from reference TRBV2 and TRBJ1-2, reads EPEVTQTPSHQVTQMGQEVILRCVPISNHLYFYWYRQILGQKVEFLVSFYNNEISEKSEIFDDQFSVERPDGSNFTLKIRSTKLEDSAMYFCASREAGVNYGYTFGSGTRLTVV.

The table lists this clonotype with a few counts. The chain employs TRBV10-3 and TRBJ2-5, with D maybe TRBD2 (6 bases). The germline gives CDR1 ENHRY, CDR2 SYGVKD. Deletions cut 10 bases from V and 1 base from J, with 13 bases between. The CDR3 runs 13 residues. CDR3 DNA sequence: TGTGCCACCGGGGATAGCGGCCAAGAGACCCAGTACTTC. Protein product: CATGDSGQETQYF.

This clonotype has a count of ten or more. The chain recombines TRBV7-2 with TRBJ1-5; TRBD1 is a possible D gene (6 bases). CDR1 is SGHTA, CDR2 FQGNSA, per germline. The ends were cut back, 1 base at V and 7 bases at J, with 14 bases in the middle. This CDR3 is built from 15 residues. This CDR3 is CASSLVPGVGQPQHF. CDR3 coding DNA: TGTGCCAGCAGCTTAGTTCCAGGGGTCGGGCAGCCCCAGCATTTT.